This entry features one T cell receptor (beta chain) sequence. It has no known antigen specificity. Per-base quality was not reported, and no clone a single base away is much larger than it. The record originates from a study of cytomegalovirus exposure and HLA in healthy donors listed by TCRdb under 2017. A note on the overall study: According to an earlier analysis of 450 to 650 of the donors, about 180 million T cells yielded roughly 110 million unique TCR beta sequences and approximately 300 Gb of sequence data. Roughly 320 gigabases of sequencing data and 70 million to 100 million unique TCR sequences made up an early release that covered nearly 650 HLA-typed donors. A later genetic analysis used genome-wide SNP genotypes for about three fifths of the 666 donors, treating that subset as a discovery cohort. Among the roughly 400 genotyped donors, more than 70% belonged to the genetic ancestry cluster associated with self-reported Caucasian donors. The study combined high-throughput TCR immunosequencing, statistical association of individual TCRs with disease status, and machine learning to predict cytomegalovirus infection status. HLA typing included class I and class II loci at four-digit resolution. A separate validation cohort of over a hundred different subjects was used in addition to the 666-subject first cohort. Using immunosequencing, the study profiled T cell repertoires from around 670 subjects and related those repertoires to cytomegalovirus serostatus. In the later analysis, no new phenotypic data were used to find candidate immune exposures; instead, reliance was placed on TCR beta sequences and their occurrence across donors. Roughly 5 DR-DQ haplotypes were handled as single units for association and clustering, since linkage in the cohort was strong. An earlier analysis of 500 to 750 of the donors applied high-throughput TCR beta sequencing to assess whether each TCR beta V gene segment acted as functional or pseudogenic. Typing coverage differed by locus: A, B, C, DRB1 and DQB1 were typed in roughly 620-640 donors, DQA1 in 522, DPA1 in some 600, and DPB1 in around 490. Across around 400 genotyped donors of the cohort, an average of about 240,000 unique TCR beta nucleotide sequences per donor were sequenced, and approximately 17% of those sequences were non-productive. To study patterns of TCR occurrence, a later analysis re-analyzed previously published TCR beta repertoires from 650 to 750 donors and added high-resolution HLA genotyping. All discovery cohort repertoires had been generated on a single sequencing platform. The study aimed to test whether signatures of past pathogen exposure could be identified by cataloging public T cell receptors. Donor age, sex, ethnicity and CMV serostatus were collected together with the repertoire data. Overall study results and their limits: In an earlier analysis of about 600 of the donors, most TCR beta V segments appeared in productive rearrangements about 90% or about 30% of the time, broadly matching IMGT annotations. At a false discovery rate of 0.05, a later analysis linked 16,000 or so TCR beta sequences to specific HLA alleles. Because some donors lacked HLA typing at each locus, the association tests relied only on the typed subset. Strong co-occurrence of HLA alleles, especially DR and DQ, made assigning TCR associations to individual alleles difficult. Linkage disequilibrium might explain the correlated functional status among segregating V segments, but an unknown experimental factor could not be ruled out. Sequencing depth was assumed to be roughly uniform across donors in the presence/absence analyses, though that assumption may not hold. According to a later genetic analysis, donors in an Asian-associated ancestry cluster had fewer N-insertions in productive TCRs than the roughly 660-donor mean. In vitro tests confirmed that a few of the cytomegalovirus-associated TCR beta chains recognize cytomegalovirus antigens. The sequencing pipeline was judged likely to have produced a cluster of highly shared sequence variants as a technical artifact. A further reported finding was that TCR beta sequences accurately predicted the HLA-A and HLA-B alleles for most subjects in the first cohort. The only immune exposure information available for the cohort was CMV serostatus. The classifier was reported to diagnose cytomegalovirus status with high specificity and sensitivity in both the original cohort and the validation cohort. Compared with equally common non-associated chains, HLA-associated TCR beta chains in a later analysis were more clonally expanded and had lower generation probabilities. Because counts were too low, seventeen rarely observed V segments, including chromosome 9 orphons, were excluded from the earlier analysis of under 650 of the donors. Most CMV-associated TCR beta chains appeared to be HLA-restricted in a later analysis, and the HLA associations seemed to be driven largely by CMV exposure. The study gave a list of 150 to 200 TCR beta chains associated with cytomegalovirus. According to a later analysis, TCR association rates differed among HLA loci, with DRB1 alleles showing the most associated TCRs and HLA-C alleles showing the fewest. Several of the top co-occurrence clusters appeared to be linked to parvovirus B19, influenza, CMV and Epstein-Barr virus, according to a later analysis. While some public TCRs were present in many individuals, most TCR sequences turned up only very rarely across donors. The 87-base-pair reads could not distinguish some IMGT-functional V segments, including TRBV6-2 and TRBV6-3, so those segments were excluded. The authors suggested that the approach could potentially be extended to other disease states and immunological phenotypes. This cohort had only TCR beta chains sequenced, and the lack of alpha or paired-chain data limited which features could be detected. V-gene and J-gene trimming of TCR beta chains was associated with a missense DCLRE1C variant in a later genetic analysis, and the association was replicated in an independent cohort.

The cohort consisted of 600 or so healthy bone marrow donors. At the time of sampling, every cohort member was nominally healthy, though immune exposures that went unrecorded were likely present. The donor tested CMV seronegative, placing the donor among the roughly 400 seronegative members of the cohort. Every donor gave a peripheral blood sample, and the peripheral blood mononuclear cells from that sample were used for TCR beta sequencing. The Qiagen DNeasy Blood Extraction Kit was used to extract genomic DNA from the blood cell samples. Including the terminal cysteine and phenylalanine, the CDR3 comprises 15 residues. Of the read, only the CDR3 DNA is kept; its 45 bases are in frame from base 1. CDR1 SGHDT and CDR2 YYEEEE were looked up in the germline V gene. Relative to germline, V is missing 2 bases and J is missing 2 bases, with 4 bases of the junction outside any gene match. Library method: the immunoSEQ multiplex PCR assay. For the multiplex PCR, a mixture combining 60 forward primers for TCR Vbeta segments and 13 reverse primers for TCR Jbeta segments was used. A multiplex PCR assay on genomic DNA amplified the CDR3 region of rearranged TCR beta genes. The Illumina HiSeq System was used to sequence the amplified TCR beta libraries as 87-base-pair reads. In the original analysis: A later analysis tallied tens of millions of unique TCR beta chains across the 610 or so repertoires, and roughly 11 million of those chains were shared by two or more donors. To remove PCR and sequencing errors, raw reads were error-corrected and collapsed into unique sequences using a nearest-neighbor algorithm that merged closely related sequences. To assign V, D and J gene segments, CDR3 sequences were aligned to IMGT reference sequences. For a sequence to be retained, at least a six-nucleotide match to both a V gene segment and a J gene segment was required. Rearrangements were called productive when the CDR3 lacked stop codons and stayed in frame with V and J; all others were non-productive. CDR3 was defined by IMGT convention, running from the second conserved V-encoded cysteine to the conserved J-encoded phenylalanine. The earlier analysis of around 640 of the donors excluded sequences that lacked an unambiguous match to a single V gene segment. In an earlier analysis of several hundred of the donors, a V segment was called functional when productive rearrangements were above 56.7%, and segregating when the standard deviation between donors exceeded 5%. To diagnose cytomegalovirus status from the catalog of TCR beta chain sequences, a statistical classification framework was built. In a later analysis, V and J genes were assigned by comparing TCR nucleotide sequences against IMGT/GENE-DB human TR gene sequences. A later analysis assigned CDR3 sequences and most-parsimonious VDJ recombination scenarios with the TCRdist pipeline. In a later analysis, every TCR beta chain was defined by the combination of its CDR3 amino acid sequence and its V-gene family, and reads without a unique V-gene family were dropped. To address suspected cross-contamination and a sequencing artifact, a later analysis removed 592 highly shared, low-generation-probability nucleotide sequences. In a later analysis, a clonal expansion index was calculated for each public chain from normalized within-repertoire ranks of inferred template counts. In a later analysis, generation probabilities were computed using a VDJ recombination model fitted to out-of-frame rearrangements, and the results were checked against IGoR. In a later analysis, hypergeometric tests were used to score TCR-TCR, TCR-HLA and TCR-CMV co-occurrence, with a repertoire-size bias correction applied to TCR pairs. In a later analysis, false discovery rates were estimated by permuting HLA or CMV assignments 20 times. In a later analysis, co-occurring TCRs were grouped using DBSCAN, and TCRdist sequence similarity was added for clustering within HLA-allele-positive subsets. For co-occurrence clustering, repertoires with fewer than 30,000 or more than 120,000 public chains were excluded, along with five repertoires with anomalous nucleotide sharing. Here the immuneACCESS table is served through TCRdb, limited to in-frame sequences with V and J called. Missing clones are a known gap in these copies; in checked studies unresolved V genes cover under half, and the rest lacks a known reason. V, J and clone size reflect that table, while D and trimming were determined from the DNA. The sample yields approximately 140,000 clones; around 81% were counted once. The ten largest clones add up to roughly 2.8% of the sample.

This TCR was sampled from a male donor in good health and CMV-seronegative. The rearranged segments are TRBV5-6 and TRBJ1-3, and 7 junction bases match TRBD1. The specimen sequenced was PBMCs. The CDR3 reads CASSFGDRPGNTIYF. The DNA sequence is given as TGTGCCAGCAGCTTTGGGGACAGACCTGGAAACACCATATATTTT.